This entry lists 5 T cell receptor beta chains sequenced from one sample in a study of low-dose radiotherapy and immunotherapy resistance in tumors. With TRAV- and TRBV-specific primers, first-strand cDNA was made, covering the alpha and beta chains. The PCR that amplified TCRs ran for about 18 cycles, relying on a constant-region primer and a V-primer adapter. TCRdb re-analysed the reads in MiXCR, keeping a single row per CDR3 protein. The profile shows 100,000 or so distinct CDR3 sequences, 8% to 10% of them singletons. Regarding time point: before trial treatment. The sample was PBMCs, taken before treatment. All receptors come from a male donor with prostate cancer.

This clonotype was detected ten times or more. The chain is built from TRBV6-5 and TRBJ1-1; 7 positions match TRBD1. In germline, CDR1 is MNHEY, CDR2 SVGAGI. This CDR3 has 14 amino acids. V trimming: 6 bases; J trimming: 7 bases; junction bases outside the gene matches: 11. The CDR3 reads CASRPGTVVSEAFF. The CDR3 DNA reads as TGTGCCAGCAGGCCCGGGACAGTCGTTAGTGAAGCTTTCTTT.

There are many counts of this clonotype. This chain joins TRBV9 and TRBJ2-1; 9 bases are a match to TRBD1. The CDR3 loop spans 15 amino acids. V shed 4 bases and J 3 bases; nucleotides not matched to a gene: 5. Germline V gene data show CDR1 as SGDLS and CDR2 as YYNGEE. CDR3 sequence (DNA): TGTGCCAGCAGCACCGGGACAGGGATCTACAATGAGCAGTTCTTC. Its protein is CASSTGTGIYNEQFF.

The sample holds many counts of this clonotype. This rearrangement joins TRBV13 to TRBJ2-1, with D unresolved. V was shortened by 6 bases and J by 5 bases, with 29 bases between the two germline ends. The CDR3 length is 19 residues. Germline CDR1 is PRHDT and CDR2 is FYEKMQ (reference sequence). CDR3 DNA: TGTGCCAGCAGAGCCGGTGGCCCGGGCGATCAGGTGTTCCACAATGAGCAGTTCTTC. Translation gives CASRAGGPGDQVFHNEQFF.

V usage is TRBV11-2 and J usage is TRBJ2-1; 8 bases align to TRBD1. The length of the CDR3 is 11 residues. Looked up from germline, CDR1 is SGHAT and CDR2 is FQNNGV. V lost 6 bases to trimming and J lost 12 bases; unmatched junction nucleotides: 4. The CDR3 spells CASSYGQGQFF. In DNA form, the CDR3 reads TGTGCCAGCAGTTATGGACAGGGGCAGTTCTTC.

This clonotype was seen repeatedly, ten times or more. J is TRBJ2-1 and V is TRBV3-1, with D possibly being TRBD2 (5 bases). The CDR3 is 15 amino acids. The V gene lost 0 bases and the J gene lost 5 bases, with 11 bases spanning the gap. CDR1 LGHDT and CDR2 YNNKEL come from the germline V gene (reference sequence). The chain's CDR3 is CASSQDRGNHNEQFF. CDR3 bases: TGTGCCAGCAGCCAAGATCGAGGGAACCACAATGAGCAGTTCTTC.